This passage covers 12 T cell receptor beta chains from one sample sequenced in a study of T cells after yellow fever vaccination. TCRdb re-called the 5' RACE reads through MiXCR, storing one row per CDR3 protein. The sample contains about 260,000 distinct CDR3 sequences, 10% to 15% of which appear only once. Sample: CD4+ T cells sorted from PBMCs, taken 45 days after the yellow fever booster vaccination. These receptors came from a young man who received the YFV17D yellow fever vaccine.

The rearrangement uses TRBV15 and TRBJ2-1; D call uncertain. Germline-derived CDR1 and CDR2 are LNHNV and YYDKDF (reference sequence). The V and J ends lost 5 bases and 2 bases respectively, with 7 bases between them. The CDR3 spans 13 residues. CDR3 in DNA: TGTGCCACCAGCTCCCGGACCTACAATGAGCAGTTCTTC. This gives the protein CATSSRTYNEQFF.

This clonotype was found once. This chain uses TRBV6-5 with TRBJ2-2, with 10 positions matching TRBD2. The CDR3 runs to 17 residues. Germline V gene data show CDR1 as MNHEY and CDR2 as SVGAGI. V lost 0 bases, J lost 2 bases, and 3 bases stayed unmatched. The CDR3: CASSYSWTSGNTGELFF. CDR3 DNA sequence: TGTGCCAGCAGTTACTCGTGGACTAGCGGCAACACCGGGGAGCTGTTTTTT.

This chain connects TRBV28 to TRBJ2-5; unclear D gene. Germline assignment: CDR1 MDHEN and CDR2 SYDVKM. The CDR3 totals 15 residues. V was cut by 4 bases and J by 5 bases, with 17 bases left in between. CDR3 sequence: CASSSPRAPQETQYF. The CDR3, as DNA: TGTGCCAGCAGTTCCCCTAGGGCACCCCAGGAGACCCAGTACTTC.

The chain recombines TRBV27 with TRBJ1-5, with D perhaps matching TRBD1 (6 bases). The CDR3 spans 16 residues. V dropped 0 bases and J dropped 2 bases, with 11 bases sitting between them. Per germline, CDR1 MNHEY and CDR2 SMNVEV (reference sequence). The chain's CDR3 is CASSLSRGGRNQPQHF. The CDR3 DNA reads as TGTGCCAGCAGTTTATCCCGGGGGGGGCGCAATCAGCCCCAGCATTTT.

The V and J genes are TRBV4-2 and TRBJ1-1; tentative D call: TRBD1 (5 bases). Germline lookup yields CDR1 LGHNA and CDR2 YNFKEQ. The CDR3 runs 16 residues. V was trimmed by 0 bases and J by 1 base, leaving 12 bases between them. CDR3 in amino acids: CASSQDINRRNTEAFF. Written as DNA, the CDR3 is TGTGCCAGCAGCCAAGATATAAACAGGAGGAACACTGAAGCTTTCTTT.

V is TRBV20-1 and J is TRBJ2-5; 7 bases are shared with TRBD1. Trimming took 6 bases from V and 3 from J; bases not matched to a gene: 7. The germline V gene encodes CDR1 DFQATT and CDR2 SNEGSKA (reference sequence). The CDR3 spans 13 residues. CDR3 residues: CSAVRTGKETQYF. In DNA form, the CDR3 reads TGCAGTGCAGTAAGGACAGGAAAAGAGACCCAGTACTTC.

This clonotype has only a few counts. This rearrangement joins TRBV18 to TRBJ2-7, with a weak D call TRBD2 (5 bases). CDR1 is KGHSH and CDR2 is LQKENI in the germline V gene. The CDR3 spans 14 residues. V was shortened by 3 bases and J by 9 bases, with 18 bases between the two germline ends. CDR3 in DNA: TGTGCCAGCTCACCGCGTACGTCAAATGCGGGGCAGTACTTC. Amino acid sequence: CASSPRTSNAGQYF.

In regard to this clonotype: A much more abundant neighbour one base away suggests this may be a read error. The CDR3 loop is CASSPLSGASTGELFF. The CDR3 nucleotides read TGTGCCAGCAGCCCCCTCAGCGGAGCGAGCACCGGGGAGCTGTTTTTT. This sequence joins TRBV7-7 and TRBJ2-2; TRBD2 is a possible D gene (5 bases). CDR1 is SSHAT, CDR2 FNYEAQ, per germline (reference sequence). This CDR3 region has 16 residues. Trimming left V 5 bases short and J 4 bases short, with 17 bases between.

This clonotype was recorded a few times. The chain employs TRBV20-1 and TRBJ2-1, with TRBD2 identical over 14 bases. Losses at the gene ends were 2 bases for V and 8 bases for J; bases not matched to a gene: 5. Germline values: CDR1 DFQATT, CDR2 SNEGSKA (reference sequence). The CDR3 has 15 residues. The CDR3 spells CSARKTSGRVYEQFF. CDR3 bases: TGCAGTGCTAGAAAGACTAGCGGGAGGGTTTATGAGCAGTTCTTC.

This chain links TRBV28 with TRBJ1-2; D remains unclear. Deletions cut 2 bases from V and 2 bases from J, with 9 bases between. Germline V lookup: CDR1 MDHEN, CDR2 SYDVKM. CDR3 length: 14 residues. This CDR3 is CASSLLGVNYGYTF. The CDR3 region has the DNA TGTGCCAGCAGTTTACTCGGAGTAAACTATGGCTACACCTTC.

The CDR3 DNA reads TGTGCCAGCGAGCGGGAGATGGGTTCCTACGAGCAGTACTTC. It encodes CASEREMGSYEQYF. The chain employs TRBV10-3 and TRBJ2-7, with 8 nucleotides matching TRBD2. There are 14 residues in the CDR3. Germline V gene sequence: CDR1 ENHRY, CDR2 SYGVKD. The V segment lost 10 bases and the J segment 1 base; nucleotides outside the gene matches: 9.

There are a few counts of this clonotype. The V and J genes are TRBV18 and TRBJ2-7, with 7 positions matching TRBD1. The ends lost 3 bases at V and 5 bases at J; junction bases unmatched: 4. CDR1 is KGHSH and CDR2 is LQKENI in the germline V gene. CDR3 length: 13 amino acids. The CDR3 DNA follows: TGTGCCAGCTCACCGGGACAGCCCAACGAGCAGTACTTC. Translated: CASSPGQPNEQYF.